This TCR beta chain was profiled in a study of cytotoxic CD8 clonotypes in ibrutinib-treated CLL. Study-level information: Productive templates per sample averaged nearly 260,000; productive rearrangements, some 99,000.

Sequenced by immunoSEQ multiplex PCR; TCRdb stores in-frame clones only, minus some. Of about 23,000 clones in the sample, just under 70% were seen once. Germline loops: CDR1 MNHNY, CDR2 SVGAGI (reference sequence). V lost 0 bases and J lost 1, with 6 bases in between. There are 14 residues in the CDR3. Specimen: PBMCs, collected after 24 months of ibrutinib treatment. The chain joins TRBV6-6 to TRBJ1-2; D remains ambiguous. The clonotype originates from a human donor with chronic lymphocytic leukemia. This CDR3 reads CASSYSPVNYGYTF. The CDR3 nucleotides read TGTGCCAGCAGTTACTCTCCAGTTAACTATGGCTACACCTTC.